This is a list of T cell receptor beta chains from one sample in a study of radiation and T cells in renal cell carcinoma. Sequencing used immunoSEQ multiplex PCR; TCRdb keeps in-frame clones, though not all of them. The data show 150,000 or so clones, with 88% seen just once and about 4.3% held by the top ten. The sequencing used blood, collected from a patient whose treatment included radiotherapy and nephrectomy. Source of these receptors: a woman in her seventies with renal cell carcinoma. CDR3s include the opening cysteine and the closing phenylalanine or tryptophan. The order of the fields is clone size, D gene, J gene, V gene, CDR3 DNA, CDR3 protein. D genes are given only for firm matches. Rows may omit the clone size; those that give it use once, few, many or a size class.

NA	NA	TRBJ2-7	TRBV6-5	TGTGCCAGCAGTCAGTACAGGGCGAGCTCCTACGAGCAGTACTTC	CASSQYRASSYEQYF
NA	TRBD2	TRBJ2-7	TRBV29-1	TGCAGCGTTAGGTATTGGGTAGGGCTAGCGGGTGAGCAGTACTTC	CSVRYWVGLAGEQYF
NA	NA	TRBJ1-2	TRBV29-1	TGCAGCGTTGAATGGGTCGAGCAGTGGGTCGTCTATGGCTACACCTTC	CSVEWVEQWVVYGYTF
NA	NA	TRBJ2-5	TRBV30	TGTGCCTGGAGCCCCCCGGGGACTCAAGAGACCCAGTACTTC	CAWSPPGTQETQYF
once	NA	TRBJ1-2	TRBV5-4	TGTGCCAGCAGCAAACAACGGGGCTCTAACTATGGCTACACCTTC	CASSKQRGSNYGYTF
NA	NA	TRBJ1-2	TRBV5-6	TGTGCCAGCAGGGGGTTTGGGGGCCTCAACTATGGCTACACCTTC	CASRGFGGLNYGYTF
NA	TRBD1	TRBJ2-3	TRBV11-2	TGTGCCAGCAGCTTAGATCCCCGGGGACAGGATACGCAGTATTTT	CASSLDPRGQDTQYF
NA	TRBD1	TRBJ1-5	TRBV19	TGTGCCAGCGCGAGGGGGCTGTATCAGCCCCAGCATTTT	CASARGLYQPQHF
NA	NA	TRBJ2-7	TRBV6-1	TGTGCCAGCAGTGAATCAAGGCGGATCCCCTCCTACGAGCAGTACTTC	CASSESRRIPSYEQYF
NA	NA	TRBJ2-1	TRBV6-6	TGTGCCAGCAGTACTAGGCAGGCCTACAATGAGCAGTTCTTC	CASSTRQAYNEQFF
once	NA	TRBJ2-5	TRBV1	TGCACCAGCAGCCAAGACCCCACTAGCGGGGGGGCCGCAGAGACCCAGTACTTC	CTSSQDPTSGGAAETQYF
NA	NA	TRBJ1-3	TRBV11-3	TGTGCCAGCAGCTTAGCGGTATTCGGGCAGGGAAGCTCTGGAAACACCATATATTTT	CASSLAVFGQGSSGNTIYF
NA	TRBD1	TRBJ2-2	TRBV7-3	TGTGCCAGCAGCTTAACCCGCAGGGGGCAGCTGTTTTTT	CASSLTRRGQLFF
few	NA	TRBJ1-1	TRBV6-1	TGTGCCAGCAGTGAGAGATTGATACAGAACACTGAAGCTTTCTTT	CASSERLIQNTEAFF
NA	TRBD1	TRBJ2-7	TRBV27	TGTGCCAGCAGTTGGTACAGGGGAATCAGGGAGCAGTACTTC	CASSWYRGIREQYF
once	NA	TRBJ1-1	TRBV6-5	TGTGCCAGCTCCGAGAACACTGAAGCTTTCTTT	CASSENTEAFF
once	NA	TRBJ2-1	TRBV6-1	TGTGCCAGCAGTGGGCGGACAATTTACAATGAGCAGTTCTTC	CASSGRTIYNEQFF
NA	NA	TRBJ1-1	TRBV7-2	TGTGCCAGCAGCTTAGCGGAGGCAGGGAAGGCTTTCTTT	CASSLAEAGKAFF
NA	TRBD2	TRBJ2-5	TRBV5-4	TGTGCCAGCAGCCAGGAGACTAGCGGGGGACCGAGGACCCAGTACTTC	CASSQETSGGPRTQYF
NA	TRBD1	TRBJ1-4	TRBV2	TGTGCCAGCAGGCTGACAGGGGGTAATGAAAAACTGTTTTTT	CASRLTGGNEKLFF
NA	TRBD1	TRBJ2-7	TRBV10-3	TGTGCCATCAGGGACGAAATCCCGGGACAGGGGTACGAGCAGTACTTC	CAIRDEIPGQGYEQYF
NA	NA	TRBJ1-1	TRBV15	TGTGCCACCAGCAGGGACAGAGTGAACACTGAAGCTTTCTTT	CATSRDRVNTEAFF
few	NA	TRBJ1-1	TRBV2	TGTGCCAGCAGTGAGGGGTGGGTAGCTTTCTTT	CASSEGWVAFF
NA	NA	TRBJ1-2	TRBV5-5	TGTGCCAGCAGCCAAGTCCATGGCTACACCTTC	CASSQVHGYTF
NA	NA	TRBJ2-5	TRBV11-3	TGTGCCAGCAGTCGTCGACATCAGACCCAGTACTTC	CASSRRHQTQYF
NA	NA	TRBJ2-3	TRBV7-9	TGTGCCAGCAGTCACCAGGGGTCGGATACGCAGTATTTT	CASSHQGSDTQYF
few	TRBD1	TRBJ1-2	TRBV29-1	TGCAGCGTTGAAGATGAACGGGACAGGGCCTATGGCTACACCTTC	CSVEDERDRAYGYTF
NA	NA	TRBJ2-3	TRBV11-2	TGTGCCAGCAGCTTAGACCTAGGAAGAACAGATACGCAGTATTTT	CASSLDLGRTDTQYF
NA	NA	TRBJ2-2	TRBV11-2	TGTGCCAGCAGCTTAGGGGTCCGGGGGGCCTGGGAGCTGTTTTTT	CASSLGVRGAWELFF
NA	NA	TRBJ1-3	TRBV6-1	TGTGCCAGCAGTGAGCGAATTTTATCTGGAAACACCATATATTTT	CASSERILSGNTIYF
NA	NA	TRBJ2-7	TRBV7-9	TGTGCCAGCAGCGGACAGAGCTCCTACGAGCAGTACTTC	CASSGQSSYEQYF
NA	TRBD1	TRBJ1-6	TRBV9	TGTGCCAGCAGCTCCGGGGACAGGGTCGGTAATTCACCCCTCCACTTT	CASSSGDRVGNSPLHF
NA	TRBD1	TRBJ2-7	TRBV28	TGTGCCAGCAGTTGGGGCGGGACAGGTCGCAACGAGCAGTACTTC	CASSWGGTGRNEQYF
NA	TRBD1	TRBJ1-1	TRBV7-2	TGTGCCAGCAGTTTCTTTTTGACAGGGGGCGAGACTGAAGCTTTCTTT	CASSFFLTGGETEAFF
NA	NA	TRBJ2-7	TRBV6-5	TGTGCCAGCACAGGTGCAGGCTACGAGCAGTACTTC	CASTGAGYEQYF
once	NA	TRBJ1-4	TRBV27	TGTGCCAGCAGAAAACAGTATAATGAAAAACTGTTTTTT	CASRKQYNEKLFF
NA	NA	TRBJ1-5	TRBV21-1	TGTGCCAGCAGCAATTGGGAGAATTTT	CASSNWENF
NA	NA	TRBJ2-1	TRBV19	TGTGCCAGTACAACGAGCTCCTACAATGAGCAGTTCTTC	CASTTSSYNEQFF
NA	NA	TRBJ2-7	TRBV12-1	TGTGCCAGCAGCTTTCGGCACAGGGCCTACGAGCAGTACTTC	CASSFRHRAYEQYF
NA	TRBD2	TRBJ2-1	TRBV7-2	TGTGCCAGCTCAGCCTTAGCGGGGCTGAATGAGCAGTTCTTC	CASSALAGLNEQFF
NA	NA	TRBJ2-6	TRBV29-1	TGCAGCGCCGAAGGAGAATCTGGGGCCAACGTCCTGACTTTC	CSAEGESGANVLTF
few	NA	TRBJ1-1	TRBV6-5	TGTGCCAGCAGTTACAATTGGTGGCGATTGAACACTGAAGCTTTCTTT	CASSYNWWRLNTEAFF
NA	NA	TRBJ1-1	TRBV28	TGTGCCAGCAGTTGGGAGAGGAAGACTGAAGCTTTCTTT	CASSWERKTEAFF
NA	TRBD1	TRBJ2-1	TRBV5-6	TGTGCCAGCAGATTAGGGACAGGGGGCTTGAATGAGCAGTTCTTC	CASRLGTGGLNEQFF
NA	NA	TRBJ2-4	TRBV19	TGTGCCAGTAGTACACCACAGGTAGGGGGAAACATTCAGTACTTC	CASSTPQVGGNIQYF
NA	NA	TRBJ2-4	TRBV6-1	TGTGCCAGCAGTGAAGTTAGGTACATTCAGTACTTC	CASSEVRYIQYF
NA	TRBD1	TRBJ1-3	TRBV7-9	TGTGCCAGCAGCTCACCACCGGGACAGTCTGGAAACACCATATATTTT	CASSSPPGQSGNTIYF
NA	NA	TRBJ2-3	TRBV4-3	TGCGCCAGCAGCCTGATGGCGGGCGCGGGCACAGATACGCAGTATTTT	CASSLMAGAGTDTQYF
NA	NA	TRBJ1-3	TRBV15	TGTGCCACCAGCAGACCTCCCCAGGGGAACGGAAACACCATATATTTT	CATSRPPQGNGNTIYF
NA	TRBD1	TRBJ2-7	TRBV30	TGTGCCTGGTCGAAAGGACAGGGTTACGAGCAGTACTTC	CAWSKGQGYEQYF